The present entry profiles one T cell receptor (beta chain) with its context. This sample stems from a study of blood T cell repertoires in COVID-19. Study details: The study drew acute and convalescent COVID-19 samples from the United States, Italy and Spain.

Germline trimming cut 5 bases from V and 4 bases from J; bases unmatched to any gene: 6. This CDR3 has 15 residues. Germline V gene data show CDR1 as MDHEN and CDR2 as SYDVKM. The authors' processing: From reference gene primer amplification, estimates of nucleated cell counts were derived. Some clones are missing from TCRdb's copy, which holds only in-frame ones; the method was immunoSEQ multiplex PCR. V, J and clone size are taken as reported in that table, and D and trimming were inferred from the DNA itself. This sample has 95,000 to 110,000 clones; roughly nine tenths occur once, and the top ten carry 6% to 6.5%.

What was sequenced was peripheral blood. The V gene is TRBV28, the J gene TRBJ1-4; 8 bases line up with TRBD1. This TCR derives from a human donor in a cohort sampled during active COVID-19. CDR3 sequence (DNA): TGTGCCAGCAGTGAGCCGGGACAGGTTAATGAAAAACTGTTTTTT. This translates into CASSEPGQVNEKLFF.